This TCR beta chain was sequenced in a study of blood T cells in healthy people across ages. Points from the study as a whole: Across the age range, TCR beta diversity per million T cells fell in a roughly linear way.

The sample holds one count of this clonotype. Its antigen is as yet unknown. Primed by a sample-barcoded 5' primer and a J-beta primer mix, a second PCR proceeded for 7 to 11 cycles. TCRdb re-derived calls from the 5' RACE reads in MiXCR, one entry per CDR3 protein. This sample has around 1,100,000 distinct CDR3 sequences, with about two fifths found just once. The CDR3 contains 13 residues. V dropped 5 bases and J dropped 8 bases, with 18 bases sitting between them. Germline V lookup: CDR1 SQVTM, CDR2 ANQGSEA. The sample consisted of blood. This chain connects TRBV29-1 to TRBJ1-2; D possibly corresponds to TRBD1 (6 bases). This clonotype was sampled from a young man in good health. CDR3 region: CSVRDTGAGGYTF. As DNA, the CDR3 is TGCAGCGTTCGGGATACGGGGGCCGGGGGCTACACCTTC.